The sequence of this TCR beta chain was determined in a study of vaccination and CD4 T cells after COVID-19. Study-level findings and limits: Convalescent patients had a median approximately 90% of reactive clones appearing only post-vaccination.

This clonotype has more than one count but fewer than ten. Its antigen is not known. The treatment here: roughly ten-day PBMC culture with coronavirus spike peptide pools or control peptides (ViraFEST assay). Cultured CD4+ T-cell DNA underwent Oncomine TCR Beta short-read sequencing. After culture, CD4+ T cells served as the source for genomic DNA extraction. TCRdb re-analysed the PCR reads in MiXCR, keeping a single row per CDR3 protein. The top ten hold around an eighth of the sample, which has about 18,000 distinct CDR3 sequences, approximately 49% seen once. V was trimmed by 8 bases and J by 6 bases, leaving 17 bases between them. This CDR3 comprises 14 residues. CDR1 and CDR2 (germline): SGHTA, FQGNSA.

This chain uses TRBV7-2 with TRBJ2-1; tentatively, D is TRBD1 (7 bases). This clonotype was obtained from a human donor who had recovered from COVID-19. The specimen was CD4+ T cells from blood, cultured in vitro. CDR3 sequence reads: CASRGTETPNEQFF. In DNA, the CDR3 is TGTGCCAGCCGCGGGACAGAGACCCCCAATGAGCAGTTCTTC.